The T cell receptor beta chain under discussion was sequenced for a study of CD8 T cells in Susac syndrome. RNA totalling roughly 0.45 to 1 ug underwent reverse transcription with random hexamers. The CDR3 of TCR beta was amplified by immunoSEQ multiplex PCR across 54 Vbeta and 13 Jbeta. TCRdb fed the immunoSEQ multiplex PCR reads into MiXCR, producing one record per CDR3 protein. In the table there are approximately 25,000 distinct CDR3 sequences, roughly 93% of which are singletons. About this clonotype itself: No antigen is known for it.

The CDR3 contains 12 residues. The V end was cut by 5 bases, the J end by 5 bases, with 10 bases between. CDR1 is PRHDT, CDR2 FYEKMQ, per germline (reference sequence). Sequencing of TCR beta was carried out in blood CD8+ and CD4+ T cells. Patients with Susac syndrome met diagnostic criteria defined recently for definite or probable disease. The study's findings and limits: Susac-specific public clones found in total CD8+ repertoires numbered 15 to 20, and those in CD8+ TEMRA repertoires numbered five.

This receptor was identified in a human donor with Susac syndrome. Sequencing input: CD8+ T cells from PBMCs. The V call is TRBV13, the J call TRBJ2-7; a weak D match, TRBD2 (6 bases). The CDR3 DNA is TGTGCCAGCAGCCCGGGGGTCCACGAGCAGTACTTC. It is translated as CASSPGVHEQYF.